This record concerns one T cell receptor beta chain sequence. Antigen unknown. The V end lost 7 bases, the J end lost 8 bases, and 15 bases lay between the germline ends. The CDR3 has 13 residues. Germline CDR1 and CDR2: SGHNT and YYREEE (reference sequence). The data belong to a study of T cell responses to AZD1222 COVID-19 vaccine. TCRdb's copy holds only in-frame clones and misses some; the assay was immunoSEQ multiplex PCR. The repertoire holds about 76,000 clones, with more than 90% as singletons. General observations from the study: Recipients of two AZD1222 doses showed rising Spike-specific TCR breadth and depth. Repertoires were obtained solely post-peak T cell response. Nearly half of spike-specific TCRs reportedly go after variant regions that carry no mutations. Donors in the cohort were predominantly white British and more often female, and clonal diversity was possibly underestimated.

The genes are TRBV5-4 and TRBJ1-4; D is ambiguous. The receptor was isolated from an adult in good health. The sequencing used peripheral blood, collected on day 0 of AZD1222 vaccination. The DNA for the CDR3 is TGTGCCAGCCGGACGGAGCCGGCGGAAAAACTGTTTTTT. Protein product: CASRTEPAEKLFF.